This T cell receptor (beta chain) was captured in a study of monozygotic twins with inflammatory bowel disease. Each CDR3 protein gets one entry in TCRdb, which reprocessed the 5' RACE reads and gives no DNA. This sample contains some 400,000 distinct CDR3 sequences. As to this clonotype: Antigen specificity is unknown.

Study outcomes and limitations: Fewer shared clonotypes with others were found in IBD patients than in healthy twins, especially with disease activity. Background noise in patient repertoires may stem from differing immunosuppressive treatments. IBD patients showed reduced TCRbeta diversity (inverse Simpson) versus healthy co-twins.

Sample: blood. The source of this sequence is a human donor with ulcerative colitis or Crohn's disease, or a healthy co-twin of an affected twin (not recorded which).

The CDR3 reads CASSFTGGMNTEAFF. V usage is TRBV5-1 and J usage is TRBJ1-1; the TRBD1 assignment by TCRdb is unverifiable without DNA. The V gene's germline CDR1 is SGHRS and CDR2 YFSETQ. The CDR3 is made up of 15 amino acids.